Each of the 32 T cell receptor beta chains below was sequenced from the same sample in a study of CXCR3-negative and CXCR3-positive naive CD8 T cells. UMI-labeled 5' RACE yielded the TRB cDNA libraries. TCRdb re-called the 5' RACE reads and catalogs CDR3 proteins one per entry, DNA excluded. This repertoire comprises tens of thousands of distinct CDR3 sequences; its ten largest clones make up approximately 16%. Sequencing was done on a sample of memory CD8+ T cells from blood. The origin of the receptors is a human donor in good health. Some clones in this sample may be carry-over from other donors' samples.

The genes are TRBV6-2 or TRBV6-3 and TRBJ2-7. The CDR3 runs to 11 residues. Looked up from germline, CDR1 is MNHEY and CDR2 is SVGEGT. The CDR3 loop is CASSYGWEQYF.

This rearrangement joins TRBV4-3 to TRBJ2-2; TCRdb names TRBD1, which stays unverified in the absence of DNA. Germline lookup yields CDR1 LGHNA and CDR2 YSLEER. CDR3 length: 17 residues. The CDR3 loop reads CASSLLGRGRNTGELFF.

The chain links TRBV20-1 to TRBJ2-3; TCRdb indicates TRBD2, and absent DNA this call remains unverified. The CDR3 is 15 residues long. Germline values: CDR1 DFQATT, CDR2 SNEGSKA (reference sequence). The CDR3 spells CSARQGGSLTDTQYF.

CDR3: CASGSSGGATNEKLFF. The chain recombines TRBV3-1 with TRBJ1-4; TCRdb's D gene call, TRBD1, goes unchecked for lack of DNA. The CDR3 has 16 residues. The germline gives CDR1 LGHDT, CDR2 YNNKEL (reference sequence).

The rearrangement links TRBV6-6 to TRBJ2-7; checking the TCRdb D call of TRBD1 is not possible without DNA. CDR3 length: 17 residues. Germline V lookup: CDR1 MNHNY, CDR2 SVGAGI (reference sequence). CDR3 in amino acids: CARNDPPEFEGPYEQYF.

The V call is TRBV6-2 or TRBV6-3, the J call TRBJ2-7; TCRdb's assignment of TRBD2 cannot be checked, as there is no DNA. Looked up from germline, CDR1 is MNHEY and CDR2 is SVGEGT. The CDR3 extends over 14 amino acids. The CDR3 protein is CASTLAGSSYEQYF.

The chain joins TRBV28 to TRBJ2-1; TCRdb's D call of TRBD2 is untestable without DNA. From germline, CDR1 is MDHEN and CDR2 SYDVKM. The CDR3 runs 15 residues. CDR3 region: CASSLTSGSLNEQFF. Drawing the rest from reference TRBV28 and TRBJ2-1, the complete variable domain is DVKVTQSSRYLVKRTGEKVFLECVQDMDHENMFWYRQDPGLGLRLIYFSYDVKMKEKGDIPEGYSVSREKKERFSLILESASTNQTSMYLCASSLTSGSLNEQFFGPGTRLTVL.

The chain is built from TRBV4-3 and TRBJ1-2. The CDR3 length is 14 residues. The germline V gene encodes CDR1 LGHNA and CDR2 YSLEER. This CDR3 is CASSQDISGYGYTF.

This CDR3 reads CAIRDPKRERFNEQFF. The rearrangement joins TRBV10-3 to TRBJ2-1; with no DNA, the TCRdb D assignment of TRBD2 cannot be verified. Germline V gene lookup returns CDR1 ENHRY and CDR2 SYGVKD. The CDR3 is made up of 16 amino acids.

The CDR3: CASSLGVAGFKADTQYF. This chain links TRBV7-2 with TRBJ2-3; no DNA is available, so the TRBD2 call from TCRdb remains unchecked. The germline CDR1 and CDR2 sequences are SGHTA and FQGNSA. The length of the CDR3 is 17 residues.

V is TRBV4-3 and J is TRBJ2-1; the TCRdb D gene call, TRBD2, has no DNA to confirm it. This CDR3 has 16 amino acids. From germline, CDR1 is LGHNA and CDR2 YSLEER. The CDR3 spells CASSQDRLAGDSEQFF.

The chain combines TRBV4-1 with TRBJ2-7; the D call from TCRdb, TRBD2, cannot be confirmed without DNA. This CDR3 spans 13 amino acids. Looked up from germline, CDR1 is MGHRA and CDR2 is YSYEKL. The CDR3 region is CARSPDCANEQYF.

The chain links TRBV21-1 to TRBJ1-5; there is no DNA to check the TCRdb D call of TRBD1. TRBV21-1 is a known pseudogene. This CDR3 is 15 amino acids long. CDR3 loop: CASSKEGRGRRPQHF.

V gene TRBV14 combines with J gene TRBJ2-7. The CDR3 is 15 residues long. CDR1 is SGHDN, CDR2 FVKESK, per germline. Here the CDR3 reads CASSQGKPGPYEQYF.

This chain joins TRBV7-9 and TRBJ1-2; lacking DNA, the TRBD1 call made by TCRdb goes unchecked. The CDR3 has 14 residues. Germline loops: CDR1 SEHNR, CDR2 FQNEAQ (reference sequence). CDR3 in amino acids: CASSSEWGQNGYTF.

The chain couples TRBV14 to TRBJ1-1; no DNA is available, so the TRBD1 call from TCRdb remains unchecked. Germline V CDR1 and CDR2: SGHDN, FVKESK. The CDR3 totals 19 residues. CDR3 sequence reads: CASSQDLIGAVGLNTEAFF.

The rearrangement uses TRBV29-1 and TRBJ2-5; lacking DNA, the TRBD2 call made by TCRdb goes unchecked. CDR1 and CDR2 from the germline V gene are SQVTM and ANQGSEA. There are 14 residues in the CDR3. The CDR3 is CSVGWPGGRETQYF.

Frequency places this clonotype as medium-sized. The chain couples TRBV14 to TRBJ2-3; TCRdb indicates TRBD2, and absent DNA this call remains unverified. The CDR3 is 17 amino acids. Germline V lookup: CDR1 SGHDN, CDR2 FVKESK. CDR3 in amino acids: CASSQAGTSGYADTQYF.

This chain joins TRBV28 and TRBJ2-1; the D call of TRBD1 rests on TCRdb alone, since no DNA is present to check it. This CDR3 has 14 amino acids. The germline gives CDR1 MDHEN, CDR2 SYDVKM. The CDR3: CASSWTPNGNEQFF.

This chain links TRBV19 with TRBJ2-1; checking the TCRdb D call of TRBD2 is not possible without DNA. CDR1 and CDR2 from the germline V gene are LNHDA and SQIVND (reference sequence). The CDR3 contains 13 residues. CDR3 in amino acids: CASNSGEINEQFF.

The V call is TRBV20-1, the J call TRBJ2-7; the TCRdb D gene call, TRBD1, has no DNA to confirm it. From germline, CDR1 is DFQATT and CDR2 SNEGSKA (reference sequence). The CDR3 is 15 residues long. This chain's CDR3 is CSASLGRGGTNEQYF.

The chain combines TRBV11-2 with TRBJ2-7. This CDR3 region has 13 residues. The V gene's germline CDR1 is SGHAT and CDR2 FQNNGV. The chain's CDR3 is CASSKEVDYEQYF.

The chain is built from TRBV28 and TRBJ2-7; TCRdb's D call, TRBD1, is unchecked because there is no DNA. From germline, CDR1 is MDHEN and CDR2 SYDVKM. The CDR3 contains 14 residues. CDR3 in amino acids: CASTFQGSSYEQYF. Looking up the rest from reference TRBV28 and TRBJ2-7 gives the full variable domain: DVKVTQSSRYLVKRTGEKVFLECVQDMDHENMFWYRQDPGLGLRLIYFSYDVKMKEKGDIPEGYSVSREKKERFSLILESASTNQTSMYLCASTFQGSSYEQYFGPGTRLTVT.

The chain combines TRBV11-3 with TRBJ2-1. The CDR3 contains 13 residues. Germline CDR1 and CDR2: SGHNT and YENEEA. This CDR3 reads CASSLRGNNEQFF.

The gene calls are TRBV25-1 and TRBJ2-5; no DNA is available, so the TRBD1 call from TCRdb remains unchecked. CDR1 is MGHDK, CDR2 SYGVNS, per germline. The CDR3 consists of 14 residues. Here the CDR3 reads CASSEWAGDGTQYF.

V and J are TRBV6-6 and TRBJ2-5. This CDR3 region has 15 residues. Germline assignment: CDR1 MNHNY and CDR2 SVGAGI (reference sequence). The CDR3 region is CASSYSSGFQETQYF.

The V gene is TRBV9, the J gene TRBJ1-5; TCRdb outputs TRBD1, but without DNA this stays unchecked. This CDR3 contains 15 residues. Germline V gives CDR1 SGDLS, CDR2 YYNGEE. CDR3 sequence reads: CASSLTGQGNQPQHF.

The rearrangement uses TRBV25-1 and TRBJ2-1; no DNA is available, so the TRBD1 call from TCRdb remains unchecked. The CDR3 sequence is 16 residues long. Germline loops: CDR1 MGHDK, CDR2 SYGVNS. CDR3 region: CASGWDPRDINNEQFF.

The CDR3 here is CASSLRGDTEAFF. The V gene is TRBV7-3, the J gene TRBJ1-1. Germline values: CDR1 SGHTA, CDR2 FQGTGA. The CDR3 is made up of 13 amino acids.

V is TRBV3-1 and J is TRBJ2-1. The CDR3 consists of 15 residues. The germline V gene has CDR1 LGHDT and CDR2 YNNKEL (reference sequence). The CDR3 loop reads CASSQGLPLFNEQFF.

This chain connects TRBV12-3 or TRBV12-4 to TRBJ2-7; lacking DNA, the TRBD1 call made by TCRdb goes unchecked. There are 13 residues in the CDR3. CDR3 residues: CASSPLRGYEQYF.

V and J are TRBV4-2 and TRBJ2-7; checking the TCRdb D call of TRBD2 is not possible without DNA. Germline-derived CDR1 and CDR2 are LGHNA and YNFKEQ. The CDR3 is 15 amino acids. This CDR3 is CASSQRDSGTYEQYF.